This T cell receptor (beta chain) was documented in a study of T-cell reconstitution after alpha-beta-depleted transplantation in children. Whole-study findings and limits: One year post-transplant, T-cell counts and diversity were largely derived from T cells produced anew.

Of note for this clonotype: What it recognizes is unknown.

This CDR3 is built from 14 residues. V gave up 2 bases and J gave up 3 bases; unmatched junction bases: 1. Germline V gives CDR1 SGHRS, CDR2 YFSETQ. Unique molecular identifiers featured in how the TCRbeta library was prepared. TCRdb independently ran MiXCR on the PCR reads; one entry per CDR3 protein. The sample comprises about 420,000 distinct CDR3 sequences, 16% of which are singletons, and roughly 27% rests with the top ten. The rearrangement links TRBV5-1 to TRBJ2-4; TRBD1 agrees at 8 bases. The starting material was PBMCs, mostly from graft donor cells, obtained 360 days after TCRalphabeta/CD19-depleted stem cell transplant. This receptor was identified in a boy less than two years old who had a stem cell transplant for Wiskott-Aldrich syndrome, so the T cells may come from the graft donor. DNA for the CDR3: TGCGCCAGCAGCTTACAGGGGGTCAAAAACATTCAGTACTTC. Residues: CASSLQGVKNIQYF.